Listed here are 18 T cell receptor beta chains from one sample, sequenced in a study of blood T cell repertoires in COVID-19. Assay used: immunoSEQ multiplex PCR; TCRdb lists only in-frame clones, some missing. The sample lists approximately 220,000 clones; 84% were seen once. The sample was peripheral blood. These TCRs come from a woman aged 60-70 years with acute or convalescent COVID-19.

CDR3 sequence: CASRCLRRGAHWETQYF. CDR3 DNA sequence: TGTGCCAGCAGGTGTTTAAGGCGGGGGGCACATTGGGAGACCCAGTACTTC. J is TRBJ2-5 and V is TRBV6-8; 8 bases fit TRBD2. The length of the CDR3 is 17 residues. J gave up 5 bases and V 6 bases, and 17 bases lay outside the gene matches. Germline V lookup: CDR1 MNHGY, CDR2 SAAAGT.

V gene TRBV5-4 combines with J gene TRBJ1-1; possibly TRBD1 for D (6 bases). Germline assignment: CDR1 SGHNT and CDR2 YYREEE (reference sequence). V lost 7 bases and J 5 bases, leaving 18 bases between the germline ends. The CDR3 is made up of 14 amino acids. CDR3 protein: CASQKQGEGTEAFF. The CDR3 bases are TGTGCCAGCCAGAAACAGGGCGAAGGAACTGAAGCTTTCTTT.

The rearrangement joins TRBV5-1 to TRBJ2-2; the match to TRBD2 covers 7 bases. With 6 bases clipped from V and 6 bases from J, the junction kept 8 bases outside the gene matches. The CDR3 length is 14 residues. CDR1 and CDR2 (germline): SGHRS, YFSETQ. In nucleotides, the CDR3 is TGCGCCAGCACCTTCACTACTAGCGCCGGGGAGCTGTTTTTT. Translation: CASTFTTSAGELFF.

V gene TRBV7-9 combines with J gene TRBJ1-2, with a possible D match to TRBD1 (5 bases). V was pared by 1 base and J by 7 bases, with 13 bases between. The CDR3 has 14 residues. The germline gives CDR1 SEHNR, CDR2 FQNEAQ (reference sequence). The CDR3 spells CASSLESRVAGYTF. As DNA, the CDR3 is TGTGCCAGCAGCTTAGAATCCAGGGTGGCTGGCTACACCTTC.

V and J are TRBV5-6 and TRBJ1-2; D is perhaps TRBD1 (5 bases). This CDR3 contains 16 residues. V gave up 1 base and J gave up 2 bases, with 15 bases separating them. Germline V gene sequence: CDR1 SGHDT, CDR2 YYEEEE. CDR3 amino acids: CASSLYSAGSNYGYTF. The CDR3 DNA reads as TGTGCCAGCAGCTTGTATTCGGCAGGGTCCAACTATGGCTACACCTTC. Full variable domain (rest looked up from reference TRBV5-6 and TRBJ1-2): DAGVTQSPTHLIKTRGQQVTLRCSPKSGHDTVSWYQQALGQGPQFIFQYYEEEERQRGNFPDRFSGHQFPNYSSELNVNALLLGDSALYLCASSLYSAGSNYGYTFGSGTRLTVV.

The genes are TRBV5-4 and TRBJ2-1; tentative D call: TRBD2 (6 bases). CDR3 length equals 14 residues. Trimming left V 1 base short and J 5 bases short, with 10 bases between. Germline V lookup: CDR1 SGHNT, CDR2 YYREEE (reference sequence). DNA for the CDR3: TGTGCCAGCAGCTTGTTGGGGACTGACAATGAGCAGTTCTTC. This encodes CASSLLGTDNEQFF.

The chain employs TRBV5-6 and TRBJ1-2; the match to TRBD1 covers 9 bases. Germline CDR1 reads SGHDT; CDR2 reads YYEEEE. The CDR3 loop spans 14 amino acids. Germline trimming cut 4 bases from V and 5 bases from J; bases unmatched to any gene: 6. CDR3 amino acids: CASSATGTGYGYTF. In nucleotides, the CDR3 is TGTGCCAGCAGCGCGACCGGGACAGGGTATGGCTACACCTTC.

The rearrangement joins TRBV30 to TRBJ1-2, with TRBD1 as a possible D gene (6 bases). Trimming took 5 bases from V and 0 from J, leaving 7 bases between them. Germline-derived CDR1 and CDR2 are GTSNPN and SVGIG (reference sequence). The CDR3 sequence is 12 residues long. The chain's CDR3 is CAWRTANYGYTF. In DNA form, the CDR3 reads TGTGCCTGGCGGACAGCTAACTATGGCTACACCTTC.

This rearrangement joins TRBV9 to TRBJ2-1, with 9 bases that match TRBD2. V shed 0 bases, J shed 0 bases, and the junction held 13 bases outside the gene matches. The length of the CDR3 is 20 residues. The germline V gene encodes CDR1 SGDLS and CDR2 YYNGEE. As DNA, the CDR3 is TGTGCCAGCAGCGTAGGTCCAGCGGGGGGCTTAAAGAGCTCCTACAATGAGCAGTTCTTC. Residues: CASSVGPAGGLKSSYNEQFF.

This clone was found a few times. V is TRBV27 and J is TRBJ1-1, with no clear D. This CDR3 is 13 amino acids long. V was shortened by 6 bases and J by 2 bases, with 10 bases between the two germline ends. Germline V gene lookup returns CDR1 MNHEY and CDR2 SMNVEV (reference sequence). CDR3 DNA: TGTGCCAGCAGCGCGAGACTTAACACTGAAGCTTTCTTT. Translation gives CASSARLNTEAFF.

This chain joins TRBV28 and TRBJ1-1; TRBD1 is a possible D gene (5 bases). V was shortened by 6 bases and J by 8 bases, with 13 bases between the two germline ends. The CDR3 spans 12 residues. Per germline, CDR1 MDHEN and CDR2 SYDVKM. CDR3 sequence reads: CASSSTRGEAFF. In DNA, the CDR3 is TGTGCCAGCAGCTCGACCCGGGGGGAAGCTTTCTTT. Full variable domain (remainder filled in from reference TRBV28 and TRBJ1-1): DVKVTQSSRYLVKRTGEKVFLECVQDMDHENMFWYRQDPGLGLRLIYFSYDVKMKEKGDIPEGYSVSREKKERFSLILESASTNQTSMYLCASSSTRGEAFFGQGTRLTVV.

The chain has TRBV19 and TRBJ2-1; TRBD2 matches at 13 bases. From germline, CDR1 is LNHDA and CDR2 SQIVND (reference sequence). The length of the CDR3 is 14 residues. The ends lost 7 bases at V and 8 bases at J; junction bases unmatched: 5. The CDR3 region is CASNQLAGGYEQFF. For the CDR3, the DNA is TGTGCCAGTAACCAACTAGCGGGGGGGTATGAGCAGTTCTTC.

The V and J genes are TRBV5-8 and TRBJ1-2; 7 bases line up with TRBD1. In germline, CDR1 is SGHTS, CDR2 YDEGEE. The CDR3 has 18 residues. After removal of 6 bases from V and 1 base from J, the junction contained 18 bases not matched to a gene. CDR3 amino acids: CASTQKTGFLRYNYGYTF. The CDR3 DNA follows: TGTGCCAGCACCCAAAAGACAGGGTTTCTAAGGTATAACTATGGCTACACCTTC.

About this clone itself: An end of the junction does not agree with germline; a read error may underlie this. The genes are TRBV7-9 and TRBJ1-2, with 9 bases lining up with TRBD1. The CDR3 has 15 residues. Per the germline V gene, CDR1 is SEHNR and CDR2 is FQNEAQ (reference sequence). The DNA for the CDR3 is TGTGCCAGCAGCTTAGTTGACAGGGGGATCTATGGCCACACCTTC. Protein sequence: CASSLVDRGIYGHTF.

The chain carries TRBV4-1 and TRBJ1-6; D not resolved. The V gene lost 1 base and the J gene lost 11 bases, with 24 bases spanning the gap. CDR1 and CDR2 (germline): MGHRA, YSYEKL. The CDR3 has 18 amino acids. The CDR3 is CASSQGLLPGRVWTPLHF. CDR3 in DNA: TGCGCCAGCAGCCAAGGACTCCTGCCGGGTCGGGTTTGGACACCCCTCCACTTT.

The J gene is TRBJ2-1, the V gene TRBV18, with D possibly being TRBD1 (6 bases). Per germline, CDR1 KGHSH and CDR2 LQKENI. This CDR3 is built from 16 residues. Trimming left V 3 bases short and J 0 bases short, with 12 bases between. This chain's CDR3 is CASSPADRSSYNEQFF. The CDR3 coding sequence is TGTGCCAGCTCACCGGCAGACAGGTCCTCCTACAATGAGCAGTTCTTC.

CDR3 bases: TGTGCCAGCGCACTGAGCTCTGGAAACACCATATATTTT. Translating it yields CASALSSGNTIYF. The V and J genes are TRBV7-6 and TRBJ1-3; D remains ambiguous. This CDR3 has 13 residues. V gave up 8 bases and J gave up 0 bases, with 8 bases separating them. Germline lookup yields CDR1 SGHVS and CDR2 FNYEAQ. The full variable domain, completed using reference TRBV7-6 and TRBJ1-3, is GAGVSQSPRYKVTKRGQDVALRCDPISGHVSLYWYRQALGQGPEFLTYFNYEAQQDKSGLPNDRFSAERPEGSISTLTIQRTEQRDSAMYRCASALSSGNTIYFGEGSWLTVV.

The chain combines TRBV5-1 with TRBJ2-2; D may be TRBD2 (5 bases). This CDR3 comprises 15 residues. Trimming shortened V by 6 bases and J by 3 bases, and 15 bases separated the two germline ends. Germline V gene lookup returns CDR1 SGHRS and CDR2 YFSETQ. The CDR3 region is CASMPRAGDTGELFF. The CDR3 DNA is TGCGCCAGCATGCCGAGAGCCGGGGACACCGGGGAGCTGTTTTTT.